What follows is one T cell receptor (beta chain) and its context. The data belong to a study of shared clonotypes between healthy human individuals. Original processing notes: ImmunoSEQ output held junction-only sequences without quality scores, so filtering differed. The repertoire was sequenced with immunoSEQ multiplex PCR; TCRdb's copy has only in-frame clones and lacks some. That table is the source of V, J and clone size, and D and trimming were worked out from the DNA. This sample has some 1 million clones, with 60% to 80% found just once. Adults of Caucasian background living in Nashville, Tennessee made up all donors. Naive CD45RA+ and memory CD45RA-negative subsets were split from CD4+ cells. V was shortened by 8 bases and J by 5 bases, with 10 bases between the two germline ends. This CDR3 contains 12 residues. Germline V lookup: CDR1 SGHAT, CDR2 FQNNGV.

This receptor was obtained from a man aged 18 to 30 in good health. The material sequenced was memory CD4+ T cells sorted from blood. Documented subset: CD45RA-negative fraction. This rearrangement joins TRBV11-2 to TRBJ2-1, with D unresolved. The CDR3 nucleotides read TGTGCCAGCCGAAGGGTGGACAATGAGCAGTTCTTC. Translating it yields CASRRVDNEQFF.